The 8 T cell receptor beta chains given below trace back to one sample, sequenced in a study of shared clonotypes between healthy human individuals. CD8 cells classed as naive were CD45RO-negative and positively selected for CCR7, excluding terminally differentiated effector memory CD45RA+ cells. Profiling relied on immunoSEQ multiplex PCR, and the TCRdb table lists in-frame clones only, not all of them. The repertoire consists of about 680,000 clones, with about 90% occurring once and the leading ten covering about 24%. The sample taken for sequencing was naive CD8+ T cells sorted from blood. The receptors were gathered from a man aged 30 to 39 in good health.

This chain links TRBV10-1 with TRBJ1-5; D remains ambiguous. V shed 3 bases and J shed 5 bases, with 14 bases lying between them. The CDR3 loop spans 15 amino acids. Looked up from germline, CDR1 is WNHNN and CDR2 is SYGVQD (reference sequence). CDR3 in amino acids: CASSDGKWRDQPQHF. The CDR3, as DNA: TGCGCCAGCAGTGATGGGAAGTGGAGGGATCAGCCCCAGCATTTT.

This chain uses TRBV4-3 with TRBJ1-2, with no clear D. CDR3 length: 17 residues. From germline, CDR1 is LGHNA and CDR2 YSLEER. The V gene lost 6 bases and the J gene lost 1 base, with 21 bases spanning the gap. The CDR3 reads CASRPTQQLTLNYGYTF. The CDR3 DNA reads as TGCGCCAGCAGACCGACTCAACAGTTGACCCTTAACTATGGCTACACCTTC.

The genes are TRBV7-2 and TRBJ1-5, with 11 bases fitting TRBD1. This CDR3 comprises 18 residues. Germline V gene lookup returns CDR1 SGHTA and CDR2 FQGNSA. After removal of 3 bases from V and 2 bases from J, the junction contained 9 bases not matched to a gene. CDR3 DNA: TGTGCCAGCAGCTTTCGGACAGGGGGCGATCAGGGCAATCAGCCCCAGCATTTT. This sequence encodes CASSFRTGGDQGNQPQHF.

This clone was seen a single time. The chain couples TRBV7-9 to TRBJ2-7, with TRBD2 matching 7 bases. The CDR3 consists of 16 residues. V was pared by 5 bases and J by 2 bases, with 12 bases of the junction left unmatched. Per germline, CDR1 SEHNR and CDR2 FQNEAQ (reference sequence). CDR3 in amino acids: CASSPPRGGSPYEQYF. The CDR3 bases are TGTGCCAGCAGCCCCCCTCGGGGCGGGAGCCCCTACGAGCAGTACTTC.

V is TRBV6-1 and J is TRBJ2-1; D is possibly TRBD2 (6 bases). The germline V and J ends were trimmed by 3 bases and 0 bases, with 9 bases remaining between them. Germline CDR1 reads MNHNS; CDR2 reads SASEGT. This CDR3 spans 15 amino acids. CDR3 DNA sequence: TGTGCCAGCAGTGAGGGACTTAGCTCCTACAATGAGCAGTTCTTC. Translation: CASSEGLSSYNEQFF.

The chain employs TRBV14 and TRBJ2-7, with 11 positions matching TRBD2. Trimming at V came to 6 bases and at J to 3 bases, leaving 7 bases not matched to a gene. The CDR3 runs 15 residues. The germline gives CDR1 SGHDN, CDR2 FVKESK. The CDR3 coding sequence is TGTGCCAGCAGTTCACGACTAGCGGGACGCTACGAGCAGTACTTC. This sequence encodes CASSSRLAGRYEQYF.

This clone was counted once. The chain links TRBV27 to TRBJ2-3; D call uncertain. Trimming pared 8 bases from V and 1 base from J, leaving 4 bases between. The CDR3 is 11 amino acids. Germline V gene sequence: CDR1 MNHEY, CDR2 SMNVEV (reference sequence). The chain's CDR3 is CASYGTDTQYF. The CDR3 nucleotides are TGTGCCAGCTATGGCACAGATACGCAGTATTTT.

The V gene is TRBV9, the J gene TRBJ2-2; D is unresolved. The CDR3 length is 17 residues. The germline V gene encodes CDR1 SGDLS and CDR2 YYNGEE. V lost 4 bases, J lost 0 bases, and 16 bases lay in between. The CDR3 DNA reads TGTGCCAGCAGCCCAAAGGGCTTGGCTGCGAACACCGGGGAGCTGTTTTTT. This codes for CASSPKGLAANTGELFF.